The 20 T cell receptor beta chains presented below share a single source sample, sequenced in a study of response to subunit inactivated influenza vaccine. TCRdb re-analysed the RT-PCR reads in MiXCR, keeping a single row per CDR3 protein. The sample comprises roughly 190,000 distinct CDR3 sequences, approximately 12% of which are singletons, and 25% to 30% rests with the top ten. This same sample was also taken into another study, of T cells expressing NK-cell markers. That paper notes: The authors generated TCR beta cDNA through 5'RACE template switching with UMIs.

The material sequenced was CD8+ T cells sorted from PBMCs, taken 11 to 12 days after vaccination. These receptor sequences come from a man aged 50 to 59 who received an inactivated influenza vaccine.

The gene calls are TRBV12-3 or TRBV12-4 and TRBJ2-5; tentatively, D is TRBD1 or TRBD2 (5 bases each). The CDR3 totals 12 residues. V was clipped by 7 bases and J by 5 bases, with 11 bases between them. CDR3 in DNA: TGTGCCAGCAAGATAGGGGACGAGACCCAGTACTTC. It translates to CASKIGDETQYF.

There are a few counts of this clonotype. The J gene is TRBJ2-3, the V gene TRBV28; 8 bases agree with TRBD2. The trim removed 8 bases at V and 2 bases at J, leaving 6 bases unmatched. The germline gives CDR1 MDHEN, CDR2 SYDVKM. The CDR3 has 14 residues. The CDR3 DNA sequence: TGTGCCAGCGGGATAGCGGGAAACACAGATACGCAGTATTTT. Translation gives CASGIAGNTDTQYF.

The rearrangement joins TRBV28 to TRBJ1-5; D is unclear. The germline V gene has CDR1 MDHEN and CDR2 SYDVKM. Trimming took off 7 bases at V and 7 bases at J, with 11 bases between the two ends. The CDR3 totals 12 residues. CDR3 sequence: CASTTFMQPQHF. The CDR3 DNA follows: TGTGCCAGCACCACTTTTATGCAGCCCCAGCATTTT.

The V call is TRBV6-2 or TRBV6-3, the J call TRBJ2-7, with D possibly matching TRBD1 (5 bases). The CDR3 runs to 16 residues. The ends were cut back, 6 bases at V and 2 bases at J, with 20 bases in the middle. Germline V lookup: CDR1 MNHEY, CDR2 SVGEGT. For the CDR3, the DNA is TGTGCCAGCAGGCCAATGACAGCCTACCTGACCTACGAGCAGTACTTC. It yields the protein CASRPMTAYLTYEQYF.

The V gene is TRBV7-9, the J gene TRBJ1-4; no definite D call. The CDR3 covers 14 residues. Per the germline V gene, CDR1 is SEHNR and CDR2 is FQNEAQ (reference sequence). The V gene lost 7 bases and the J gene lost 0 bases, with 9 bases spanning the gap. CDR3 DNA sequence: TGTGCCAGCATGGAGATTGCAACTAATGAAAAACTGTTTTTT. The encoded protein is CASMEIATNEKLFF. Complete variable domain (other parts from reference TRBV7-9 and TRBJ1-4): DTGVSQNPRHKITKRGQNVTFRCDPISEHNRLYWYRQTLGQGPEFLTYFQNEAQLEKSRLLSDRFSAERPKGSFSTLEIQRTEQGDSAMYLCASMEIATNEKLFFGSGTQLSVL.

This clonotype was picked up a small number of times. This chain links TRBV27 with TRBJ2-1; D is unresolved. The CDR3 extends over 12 amino acids. V was pared by 2 bases and J by 9 bases, with 8 bases between. Germline V gives CDR1 MNHEY, CDR2 SMNVEV (reference sequence). CDR3 sequence reads: CASSLGYGEQFF. CDR3 in DNA: TGTGCCAGCAGTTTAGGGTACGGTGAGCAGTTCTTC.

This clonotype was counted only a few times. V is TRBV11-2 and J is TRBJ2-3, with 14 bases lining up with TRBD2. Germline-derived CDR1 and CDR2 are SGHAT and FQNNGV. There are 20 residues in the CDR3. The trim removed 3 bases at V and 2 bases at J, leaving 13 bases unmatched. The chain's CDR3 is CASSFTPTSGRALATDTQYF. CDR3 DNA: TGTGCCAGCAGCTTCACCCCGACTAGCGGGAGGGCCCTCGCCACAGATACGCAGTATTTT. Supplemented by reference TRBV11-2 and TRBJ2-3, the full variable domain reads EAGVAQSPRYKIIEKRQSVAFWCNPISGHATLYWYQQILGQGPKLLIQFQNNGVVDDSQLPKDRFSAERLKGVDSTLKIQPAKLEDSAVYLCASSFTPTSGRALATDTQYFGPGTRLTVL.

This clonotype has ten or more counts. The V gene is TRBV4-3, the J gene TRBJ1-5, with D unclear. This CDR3 comprises 14 residues. Trimming removed 4 bases from V and 6 bases from J, with 13 bases in between. CDR1 LGHNA and CDR2 YSLEER come from the germline V gene. CDR3 sequence: CASSPRTSLQPQHF. The CDR3 nucleotides are TGCGCCAGCAGCCCACGGACGTCGCTTCAGCCCCAGCATTTT.

The chain uses TRBV28 and TRBJ2-1, with TRBD2 identical over 9 bases. Germline CDR1 and CDR2: MDHEN and SYDVKM. There are 17 residues in the CDR3. Germline trimming cut 4 bases from V and 7 bases from J; bases unmatched to any gene: 14. The DNA for the CDR3 is TGTGCCAGCAGTTCCGCCGTTATGCGGGGGGGCCGGAATGAGCAGTTCTTC. Translated: CASSSAVMRGGRNEQFF.

This clonotype was counted at least ten times. The CDR3 bases are TGCGCCAGTGGACAGGGAAGAGCGGGAGTGGGTTACAATGAGCAGTTCTTC. Translated: CASGQGRAGVGYNEQFF. The chain carries TRBV5-1 and TRBJ2-1; either TRBD1 or TRBD2 may fit D (8 bases each). Trimming removed 8 bases at V and 4 bases at J, with 25 bases between. Looked up from germline, CDR1 is SGHRS and CDR2 is YFSETQ. This CDR3 is 17 amino acids long.

This clonotype was observed a few times. V and J are TRBV25-1 and TRBJ2-7; 10 bases map to TRBD1. With V trimmed by 5 bases and J by 4 bases, 11 bases remained unmatched. This CDR3 has 16 amino acids. Germline-derived CDR1 and CDR2 are MGHDK and SYGVNS. The CDR3 sequence is CASSIVGRDRGYEQYF. The CDR3 DNA follows: TGTGCCAGCAGTATCGTCGGACGGGACAGGGGTTACGAGCAGTACTTC.

The chain employs TRBV7-8 and TRBJ2-5; 8 bases are a match to TRBD1. The V gene's germline CDR1 is SGHVS and CDR2 FQNEAQ. The CDR3 has 14 amino acids. Trimming removed 5 bases from V and 1 base from J; junction bases left unmatched: 3. The CDR3 sequence: CASSRGTGQETQYF. The CDR3 coding sequence is TGTGCCAGCAGCCGCGGGACAGGCCAAGAGACCCAGTACTTC. The entire variable domain, with the rest obtained from reference TRBV7-8 and TRBJ2-5, is as follows: GAGVSQSPRYKVAKRGQDVALRCDPISGHVSLFWYQQALGQGPEFLTYFQNEAQLDKSGLPSDRFFAERPEGSVSTLKIQRTQQEDSAVYLCASSRGTGQETQYFGPGTRLLVL.

This clonotype has more than one count but fewer than ten. The genes are TRBV9 and TRBJ2-1; the match to TRBD2 covers 10 bases. Germline CDR1 reads SGDLS; CDR2 reads YYNGEE. The CDR3 is made up of 16 amino acids. The V and J ends lost 2 bases and 2 bases, in that order; junction bases with no gene match: 4. The CDR3 region is CASSVSGTSAYNEQFF. CDR3 sequence (DNA): TGTGCCAGCAGCGTGTCCGGGACTAGCGCCTACAATGAGCAGTTCTTC.

This clonotype appeared a few times. The chain carries TRBV4-1 and TRBJ2-2, with 12 bases lining up with TRBD2. Per germline, CDR1 MGHRA and CDR2 YSYEKL. The CDR3 runs 18 residues. V trimming: 1 base; J trimming: 2 bases; junction bases outside the gene matches: 5. As DNA, the CDR3 is TGCGCCAGCAGCCAAGTAGCTAGCGGGAGGGTAAACACCGGGGAGCTGTTTTTT. Protein: CASSQVASGRVNTGELFF.

The V gene is TRBV20-1, the J gene TRBJ2-1, with D tentatively TRBD2 (6 bases). Germline V gene lookup returns CDR1 DFQATT and CDR2 SNEGSKA (reference sequence). CDR3 length equals 12 residues. The V end lost 6 bases, the J end lost 2 bases, and 8 bases lay between the germline ends. CDR3 in amino acids: CSADYAYNEQFF. The CDR3 DNA follows: TGCAGTGCGGACTATGCCTACAATGAGCAGTTCTTC.

This clonotype was detected a few times. Here the CDR3 DNA reads TGTGCCAGCAGTTACTCCGGGACAGGTCTCTCCTACGAGCAGTACTTC. This sequence encodes CASSYSGTGLSYEQYF. The chain joins TRBV6-5 to TRBJ2-7; 8 nucleotides line up with TRBD1. The germline V gene has CDR1 MNHEY and CDR2 SVGAGI. The J segment lost 0 bases and the V segment lost 0 bases, leaving 4 bases of the junction unmatched. The CDR3 covers 16 residues.

The rearrangement uses TRBV14 and TRBJ1-1, with a possible D match to TRBD1 (5 bases). Trimming stripped 1 base from V and 1 base from J, with 10 bases between. This CDR3 is built from 15 residues. CDR1 and CDR2 (germline): SGHDN, FVKESK. CDR3 coding DNA: TGTGCCAGCAGCCAAGCCCCCCAGGGGAACACTGAAGCTTTCTTT. This codes for CASSQAPQGNTEAFF.

This clonotype was observed at least ten times. The chain links TRBV29-1 to TRBJ2-2; 8 bases agree with TRBD1. Per germline, CDR1 SQVTM and CDR2 ANQGSEA. Trimming cost V 0 bases and J 6 bases; bases outside gene matches: 12. The CDR3 is made up of 17 amino acids. CDR3 amino acids: CSVEDPRQGIIPGELFF. The CDR3 DNA is TGCAGCGTTGAAGATCCCCGACAGGGGATTATTCCCGGGGAGCTGTTTTTT.

CDR3 DNA: TGTGCCAGCAGTGAATGGGACAGGGGGCAGGATGAGCAGTTCTTC. It codes for CASSEWDRGQDEQFF. The chain carries TRBV2 and TRBJ2-1, with TRBD1 identical over 12 bases. The CDR3 spans 15 residues. Germline CDR1 is SNHLY and CDR2 is FYNNEI. Trimming took 2 bases from V and 8 from J; bases not matched to a gene: 4.

This clonotype was recorded a few times. DNA of the CDR3: TGTGCCAGCAGTGTGTCTAGCGGGAGGAATGAGCAGTTCTTC. Its protein is CASSVSSGRNEQFF. The V and J genes are TRBV27 and TRBJ2-1; 11 bases map to TRBD2. V lost 5 bases to trimming and J lost 7 bases; unmatched junction nucleotides: 4. Germline values: CDR1 MNHEY, CDR2 SMNVEV (reference sequence). The CDR3 spans 14 residues.